One sample yielded the 13 T cell receptor beta chains listed below, sequenced in a study of cytomegalovirus exposure and HLA in healthy donors. The PCR contained 60 Vbeta and 13 Jbeta primers. Assay used: immunoSEQ multiplex PCR; TCRdb lists only in-frame clones, some missing. Here the sample spans around 180,000 clones, over 65% being singletons. Sequenced material: PBMCs. These TCRs come from a man aged 55 to 70 in good health and CMV-seronegative.

This sequence joins TRBV5-8 and TRBJ1-6; the D gene is possibly TRBD1 (5 bases). The length of the CDR3 is 16 residues. V shed 0 bases and J shed 4 bases, with 11 bases lying between them. Germline lookup yields CDR1 SGHTS and CDR2 YDEGEE. CDR3 in DNA: TGTGCCAGCAGCTTGGCCAAAGGGGAATATAATTCACCCCTCCACTTT. It encodes CASSLAKGEYNSPLHF.

This clone appeared a single time. The genes are TRBV20-1 and TRBJ2-5, with D unresolved. Germline V gives CDR1 DFQATT, CDR2 SNEGSKA (reference sequence). Trimming pared 3 bases from V and 3 bases from J, leaving 5 bases between. The CDR3 sequence is 11 residues long. DNA for the CDR3: TGCAGTGCTAGCGCGGAAGAGACCCAGTACTTC. It is translated as CSASAEETQYF.

The chain links TRBV27 to TRBJ2-3, with 14 bases matching TRBD2. The CDR3 has 15 amino acids. Looked up from germline, CDR1 is MNHEY and CDR2 is SMNVEV (reference sequence). With V trimmed by 6 bases and J by 2 bases, 1 base remained unmatched. The CDR3 is CASRTSGGVTDTQYF. CDR3 in DNA: TGTGCCAGCAGGACTAGCGGGGGGGTCACAGATACGCAGTATTTT.

This clone has only a few counts. V is TRBV19 and J is TRBJ2-6; 7 nucleotides agree with TRBD1. V dropped 4 bases and J dropped 3; count of bases not matched to a gene: 3. This CDR3 is built from 15 residues. Germline V gives CDR1 LNHDA, CDR2 SQIVND (reference sequence). Written as DNA, the CDR3 is TGTGCCAGTAGTAACCACAGGGGTGGGGCCAACGTCCTGACTTTC. Protein: CASSNHRGGANVLTF.

The rearrangement links TRBV5-1 to TRBJ2-5; 14 bases agree with TRBD2. The J call may be mistaken, given a closer DNA end match to TRBJ2-7. The CDR3 covers 17 residues. Germline CDR1 is SGHRS and CDR2 is YFSETQ. The CDR3 coding sequence is TGCGCCAGCAGCCCAGGGACTAGCGGGGGTATTAGGTACGAGCAGTACTTC. It encodes CASSPGTSGGIRYEQYF.

The V and J genes are TRBV14 and TRBJ1-5; D is uncertain. The CDR3 consists of 13 residues. Germline V CDR1 and CDR2: SGHDN, FVKESK. Deletions cut 4 bases from V and 5 bases from J, with 9 bases between. CDR3 sequence: CASSLNMDQPQHF. The CDR3 DNA reads TGTGCCAGCAGCCTGAACATGGATCAGCCCCAGCATTTT.

The V call is TRBV6-5, the J call TRBJ1-4, with D perhaps matching TRBD1 (6 bases). This CDR3 comprises 12 residues. Germline V gene lookup returns CDR1 MNHEY and CDR2 SVGAGI. V shed 8 bases and J shed 8 bases, with 12 bases lying between them. The CDR3 sequence is CASQGRREKLFF. Here the CDR3 DNA reads TGTGCCAGCCAGGGGCGGCGGGAAAAACTGTTTTTT.

V is TRBV5-5 and J is TRBJ1-1; D call uncertain. Trimming removed 0 bases from V and 2 bases from J, with 8 bases in between. The CDR3 is 14 amino acids. CDR1 is SGHKS, CDR2 YYEKEE, per germline (reference sequence). The CDR3 nucleotides read TGTGCCAGCAGCTTGGGGCGGATCAACACTGAAGCTTTCTTT. Translated, it gives CASSLGRINTEAFF.

The rearrangement links TRBV4-3 to TRBJ2-7, with D tentatively TRBD1 (6 bases). CDR1 is LGHNA, CDR2 YSLEER, per germline. V gave up 6 bases and J gave up 0 bases, with 15 bases separating them. The CDR3 length is 15 residues. Written as DNA, the CDR3 is TGCGCCAGCAGTAGAGAGGCGGACAGCTCCTACGAGCAGTACTTC. Its translation is CASSREADSSYEQYF.

The chain has TRBV30 and TRBJ1-5; tentative D call: TRBD1 (5 bases). This CDR3 region has 13 residues. Germline-derived CDR1 and CDR2 are GTSNPN and SVGIG (reference sequence). Between the trimmed V and J ends, which lost 1 base and 6 bases, there was a span of 10 bases. CDR3 DNA sequence: TGTGCCTGGAGTGCGCAGGGCGGTCAGCCCCAGCATTTT. It translates to CAWSAQGGQPQHF.

The CDR3 region is CASAGQYNEQFF. In DNA form, the CDR3 reads TGTGCCAGCGCCGGACAGTACAATGAGCAGTTCTTC. The J gene is TRBJ2-1, the V gene TRBV28; tentatively, D is TRBD1 (6 bases). The germline V gene encodes CDR1 MDHEN and CDR2 SYDVKM. Trimming removed 8 bases from V and 4 bases from J, with 9 bases in between. The length of the CDR3 is 12 residues.

This clone was seen only once. The chain joins TRBV7-4 to TRBJ2-3, with 7 bases lining up with TRBD2. The CDR3 contains 19 residues. The V gene end was trimmed by 5 bases and the J gene end by 0 bases; junction bases not matched to a gene: 17. The germline CDR1 and CDR2 sequences are SGHVT and SQSDAQ. Written as DNA, the CDR3 is TGTGCCAGCAGCACCAGGGACTACCGGTTGGGACTTAGCACAGATACGCAGTATTTT. Translation gives CASSTRDYRLGLSTDTQYF.

This chain links TRBV29-1 with TRBJ2-7; perhaps TRBD2 as D (5 bases). The germline V and J ends were trimmed by 4 bases and 1 base, with 20 bases remaining between them. CDR3 length: 16 amino acids. Germline V lookup: CDR1 SQVTM, CDR2 ANQGSEA. The CDR3 region has the DNA TGCAGCGTTGGTAAAAGTAGCGCATACCTGTCCTACGAGCAGTACTTC. Amino acid sequence: CSVGKSSAYLSYEQYF.